This T cell receptor beta chain came from a study of cytomegalovirus exposure and HLA in healthy donors. Findings and limits, study-wide: Some public TCRs appeared in many individuals, while most sequences were rare.

Researchers ran the PCR with 60 Vbeta and 13 Jbeta primers. Clones were read by immunoSEQ multiplex PCR, and TCRdb kept only the in-frame ones, dropping some. The sample contains about 61,000 clones, more than 70% of which appear only once. As for this clone: The antigen remains unidentified.

The CDR3 length is 15 residues. The junction had 8 bases not matched to a gene; V was cut back by 10 bases and J by 0 bases. CDR1 and CDR2 from the germline V gene are SEHNR and FQNEAQ (reference sequence). The origin of this receptor is a young man in good health and CMV-seropositive. The chain recombines TRBV7-9 with TRBJ1-3; 8 bases map to TRBD1. Source material: PBMCs. CDR3 residues: CATPGGTYSGNTIYF. The CDR3 nucleotides read TGTGCCACCCCAGGGGGCACCTACTCTGGAAACACCATATATTTT.